This TCR beta chain was sequenced for a study of radiotherapy plus CTLA-4 blockade in lung cancer. Study-wide context: Objective responses were seen in 15% to 20% of patients, disease control in about 33%.

Between the trimmed V and J ends, which lost 4 bases and 7 bases, there was a span of 16 bases. Germline V lookup: CDR1 MDHEN, CDR2 SYDVKM. The CDR3 has 14 residues. Clones were sequenced by immunoSEQ multiplex PCR, and TCRdb holds only the in-frame ones, with some missing. The repertoire holds roughly 80,000 clones, under 80% seen once, with approximately 3.9% in the top ten. The rearrangement links TRBV28 to TRBJ1-2; D is uncertain. The sample was peripheral blood, taken from a patient treated with radiotherapy plus ipilimumab. This receptor was identified in a human donor with non-small cell lung cancer who had a partial response to radiotherapy plus ipilimumab. Some clones in this sample may be carry-over from other donors' samples. For the CDR3, the DNA is TGTGCCAGCAGTTGGCCTCGGGTTTTGGCTGGCTACACCTTC. Amino acids: CASSWPRVLAGYTF.